Below are 9 T cell receptor beta chains sequenced from a single sample in a study of neurological immune-mediated disorders. Via MiXCR, TCRdb re-called the 5' RACE reads, giving one row per CDR3 protein. This sample has around 47,000 distinct CDR3 sequences; about a fifth occur once, and the top ten carry roughly 4.7%. Regarding time point: technical triplicate 3. The sample consisted of PBMCs. These receptors were taken from a man aged 60 to 75 with HTLV-1-associated myelopathy (HAM/TSP).

This clonotype was detected many times. This chain uses TRBV5-1 with TRBJ2-5; possible D gene TRBD1, 5 bases. V was trimmed by 0 bases and J by 0 bases, leaving 12 bases between them. The CDR3 contains 16 residues. Germline V gives CDR1 SGHRS, CDR2 YFSETQ. The chain's CDR3 is CASSLGTQAHQETQYF. CDR3 bases: TGCGCCAGCAGCTTGGGAACACAGGCGCACCAAGAGACCCAGTACTTC.

The V and J genes are TRBV5-1 and TRBJ2-3, with 8 bases lining up with TRBD1. Germline V gene sequence: CDR1 SGHRS, CDR2 YFSETQ. Germline trimming cut 7 bases from V and 0 bases from J; bases unmatched to any gene: 4. The CDR3 extends over 14 amino acids. DNA of the CDR3: TGCGCCAGCCGGAGACAGGGGAGCACAGATACGCAGTATTTT. As protein: CASRRQGSTDTQYF.

J is TRBJ1-1 and V is TRBV5-1; 11 bases agree with TRBD1. V lost 4 bases and J lost 5; bases outside the gene matches: 7. CDR3 length: 15 residues. The germline V gene has CDR1 SGHRS and CDR2 YFSETQ. The chain's CDR3 is CASSPGTGGRTEAFF. CDR3 DNA sequence: TGCGCCAGCAGCCCGGGGACAGGGGGAAGGACTGAAGCTTTCTTT.

This clonotype has ten or more counts. The gene calls are TRBV12-3 or TRBV12-4 and TRBJ2-3, with 7 bases lining up with TRBD2. J gave up 9 bases and V 5 bases, and 5 bases lay outside the gene matches. The CDR3 loop spans 12 amino acids. Here the CDR3 DNA reads TGTGCCAGCAGTCGTCGGGAGGAAACGCAGTATTTT. Encoded protein: CASSRREETQYF.

Many counts were recorded for this clonotype. This chain uses TRBV12-3 or TRBV12-4 with TRBJ2-1; tentative D call: TRBD2 (5 bases). The V end lost 5 bases, the J end lost 2 bases, and 10 bases lay between the germline ends. The CDR3 runs to 14 residues. DNA for the CDR3: TGTGCCAGCAGTCCCCTAGCAGCCTACAATGAGCAGTTCTTC. This gives the protein CASSPLAAYNEQFF.

The rearrangement links TRBV11-3 to TRBJ2-7, with D perhaps TRBD1 (5 bases). The CDR3 length is 13 residues. With 5 bases removed from V and 6 bases from J, the gap between germline ends came to 14 bases. CDR1 and CDR2 from the germline V gene are SGHNT and YENEEA. The CDR3 DNA sequence: TGTGCCAGCAGCCCCCGGACAAGACTCGAGCAGTACTTC. Its translation is CASSPRTRLEQYF.

A word on this clonotype: This may stem from a read error, because a much larger clone lies one nucleotide away. The genes are TRBV27 and TRBJ2-2; 10 bases match TRBD2. Germline loops: CDR1 MNHEY, CDR2 SMNVEV (reference sequence). J was trimmed by 4 bases and V by 7 bases; bases with no gene match: 9. The CDR3 is made up of 16 amino acids. The CDR3 region is CASTSRTSGGTGELFF. The CDR3 bases are TGTGCCAGCACTTCGCGGACTAGCGGAGGCACCGGGGAGCTGTTTTTT.

This clonotype was picked up many times. The rearrangement links TRBV5-1 to TRBJ2-1; TRBD1 agrees at 7 bases. The CDR3 runs to 14 residues. V lost 6 bases and J lost 4; bases outside the gene matches: 7. The germline V gene encodes CDR1 SGHRS and CDR2 YFSETQ. DNA for the CDR3: TGCGCCAGCACCCCGAGGGGGCCGTACAATGAGCAGTTCTTC. Its translation: CASTPRGPYNEQFF.

This clonotype was counted ten times or more. V is TRBV5-5 and J is TRBJ2-5; D ambiguous. Per germline, CDR1 SGHKS and CDR2 YYEKEE (reference sequence). The CDR3 is 15 residues long. V was trimmed by 0 bases and J by 1 base, leaving 10 bases between them. Written as DNA, the CDR3 is TGTGCCAGCAGCTTGGATGTTGGGGTCCAAGAGACCCAGTACTTC. Its translation is CASSLDVGVQETQYF. The whole variable domain, remainder taken from reference TRBV5-5 and TRBJ2-5, is DAGVTQSPTHLIKTRGQQVTLRCSPISGHKSVSWYQQVLGQGPQFIFQYYEKEERGRGNFPDRFSARQFPNYSSELNVNALLLGDSALYLCASSLDVGVQETQYFGPGTRLLVL.